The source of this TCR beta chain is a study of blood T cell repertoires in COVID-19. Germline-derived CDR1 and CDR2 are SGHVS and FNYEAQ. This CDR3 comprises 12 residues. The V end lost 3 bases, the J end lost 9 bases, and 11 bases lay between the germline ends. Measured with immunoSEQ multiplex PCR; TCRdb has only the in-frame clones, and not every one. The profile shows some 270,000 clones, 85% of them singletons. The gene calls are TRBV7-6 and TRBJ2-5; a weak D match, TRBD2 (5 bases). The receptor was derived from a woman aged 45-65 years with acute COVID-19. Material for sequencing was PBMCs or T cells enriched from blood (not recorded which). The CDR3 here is CASSFSDGAQYF. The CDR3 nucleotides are TGTGCCAGCAGCTTTAGTGACGGGGCCCAGTACTTC.